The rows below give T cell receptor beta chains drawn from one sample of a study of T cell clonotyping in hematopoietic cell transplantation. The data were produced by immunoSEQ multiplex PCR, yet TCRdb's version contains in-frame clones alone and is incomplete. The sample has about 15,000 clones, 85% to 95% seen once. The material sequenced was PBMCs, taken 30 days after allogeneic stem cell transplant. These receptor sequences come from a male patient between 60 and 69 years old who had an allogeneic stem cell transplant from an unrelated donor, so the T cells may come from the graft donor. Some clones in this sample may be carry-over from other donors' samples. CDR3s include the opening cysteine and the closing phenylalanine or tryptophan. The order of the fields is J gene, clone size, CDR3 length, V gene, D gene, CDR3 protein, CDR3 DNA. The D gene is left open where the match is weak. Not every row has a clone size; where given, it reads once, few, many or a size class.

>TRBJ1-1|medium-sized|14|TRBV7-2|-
CASSLQGRDTEAFF
TGTGCCAGCAGCTTACAGGGTCGTGACACTGAAGCTTTCTTT
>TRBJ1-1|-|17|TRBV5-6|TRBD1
CASSVITGGKGNTEAFF
TGTGCCAGCAGCGTGATAACAGGGGGCAAAGGGAACACTGAAGCTTTCTTT
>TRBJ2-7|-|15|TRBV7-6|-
CASSSGVSSSYEQYF
TGTGCCAGCAGCTCGGGAGTCTCGAGCTCCTACGAGCAGTACTTC
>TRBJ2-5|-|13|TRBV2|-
CASSLPGQETQYF
TGTGCCAGCAGTCTCCCAGGCCAAGAGACCCAGTACTTC
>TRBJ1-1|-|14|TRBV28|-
CASPGTEMNTEAFF
TGTGCCAGCCCCGGGACGGAGATGAACACTGAAGCTTTCTTT
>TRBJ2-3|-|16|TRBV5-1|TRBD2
CASSPGTSPSTDTQYF
TGCGCCAGCAGCCCCGGGACTAGCCCTAGCACAGATACGCAGTATTTT
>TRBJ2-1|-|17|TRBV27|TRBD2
CASSWGLAGGQGNEQFF
TGTGCCAGCAGTTGGGGACTAGCGGGGGGCCAGGGGAATGAGCAGTTCTTC
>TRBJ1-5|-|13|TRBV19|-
CASSFGPDQPQHF
TGTGCCAGTAGTTTCGGACCCGATCAGCCCCAGCATTTT
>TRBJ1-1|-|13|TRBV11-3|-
CASSHGTNTEAFF
TGTGCCAGCAGCCACGGCACAAACACTGAAGCTTTCTTT
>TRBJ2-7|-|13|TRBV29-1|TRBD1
CSAWDRSSYEQYF
TGCAGCGCCTGGGACAGGAGTTCCTACGAGCAGTACTTC
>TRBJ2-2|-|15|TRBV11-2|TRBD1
CASSLDRGRAGELFF
TGTGCCAGCAGCTTAGACAGGGGGCGAGCCGGGGAGCTGTTTTTT
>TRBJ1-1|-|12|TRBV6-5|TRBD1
CASSGQVDGAFF
TGTGCCAGCAGTGGACAGGTTGACGGAGCTTTCTTT
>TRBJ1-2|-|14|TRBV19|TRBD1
CASILTGSNYGYTF
TGTGCCAGTATCCTGACAGGGTCTAACTATGGCTACACCTTC
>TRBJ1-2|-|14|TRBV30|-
CAWSVSEISYGYTF
TGTGCCTGGAGTGTCTCAGAGATTTCCTATGGCTACACCTTC
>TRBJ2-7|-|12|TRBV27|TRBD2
CASSPGTSAQYF
TGTGCCAGCAGCCCTGGGACTAGCGCGCAGTACTTC
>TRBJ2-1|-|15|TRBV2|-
CASSRTRGVEDEQFF
TGTGCCAGCAGTAGGACGAGAGGGGTCGAGGATGAGCAGTTCTTC
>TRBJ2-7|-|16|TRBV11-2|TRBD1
CASSSAGGQGFDEQYF
TGTGCCAGCAGCTCCGCCGGGGGACAGGGATTCGACGAGCAGTACTTC
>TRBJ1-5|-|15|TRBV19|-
CASSPSGVSNQPQHF
TGTGCCAGTAGCCCTTCAGGGGTTAGCAATCAGCCCCAGCATTTT
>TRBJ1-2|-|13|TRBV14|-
CASSQDADNGYTF
TGTGCCAGCAGCCAAGATGCGGACAATGGCTACACCTTC
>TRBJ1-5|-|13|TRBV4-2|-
CASSQDSGQPQHF
TGTGCCAGCAGCCAAGATTCGGGTCAGCCCCAGCATTTT
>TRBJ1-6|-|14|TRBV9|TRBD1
CASSVAGQNSPLHF
TGTGCCAGCAGCGTAGCGGGACAGAATTCACCCCTCCACTTT
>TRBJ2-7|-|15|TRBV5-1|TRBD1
CASSAPRTGEYEQYF
TGCGCCAGCAGCGCCCCGCGGACAGGGGAGTACGAGCAGTACTTC